Following are 3 T cell receptor beta chains from one sample sequenced in a study of Ad26.COV2.S vaccination and SARS-CoV-2 variants. Clones were sequenced by immunoSEQ multiplex PCR, and TCRdb holds only the in-frame ones, with some missing. The data show around 400,000 clones, with 80% to 90% seen just once and about 7.1% held by the top ten. This sample's treatment: roughly 19 received Ad26.COV2.S at low or high dose, single or two shots; several received placebo; per-sample allocation not given. The study sampled participants on day 63 after the first vaccine or placebo injection. The sequencing here drew on peripheral blood, taken in a trial of Ad26.COV2.S vaccine versus placebo. The receptors originated from a person aged 18 to 65 who received the Ad26.COV2.S COVID-19 vaccine or a placebo.

This clone was detected only once. The chain links TRBV7-9 to TRBJ1-2; D is unresolved. CDR3 length: 15 residues. Trimming pared 1 base from V and 3 bases from J, leaving 12 bases between. In germline, CDR1 is SEHNR, CDR2 FQNEAQ (reference sequence). CDR3 DNA sequence: TGTGCCAGCAGCTTAGAGGCGGAAGGGCACTATGGCTACACCTTC. This encodes CASSLEAEGHYGYTF.

Remarks on this clone: The junction departs from the called germline gene at one end, perhaps through a read error. V and J are TRBV29-1 and TRBJ2-7; D uncertain. The germline gives CDR1 SQVTM, CDR2 ANQGSEA. The CDR3 runs 11 residues. The CDR3, as DNA: TGCAGCGTTAAAGGAGTGTACGAGCAGTGCTTC. Amino acids: CSVKGVYEQCF.

V is TRBV18 and J is TRBJ2-1; no clear D gene. Germline CDR1 reads KGHSH; CDR2 reads LQKENI. The V gene lost 3 bases and the J gene lost 4 bases, with 10 bases spanning the gap. CDR3 length: 14 amino acids. The CDR3 sequence is CASSPERRYNEQFF. CDR3 DNA sequence: TGTGCCAGCTCACCGGAAAGACGGTACAATGAGCAGTTCTTC.